This T cell receptor beta chain came from a study of CD8 T cells in Susac syndrome. The authors carried out high-throughput sequencing of TCR beta. They applied it to CD8+ and CD4+ T cells obtained from blood. FACS enriched CD8+ TEMRA cells, while bulk CD8+ and CD4+ were negatively isolated. The CDR3 loop spans 15 amino acids. V was cut by 5 bases and J by 2 bases, with 16 bases left in between. RNA totalling roughly 0.5 to 1 ug underwent reverse transcription with random hexamers. Amplification of TCR beta CDR3 across 54 Vbeta and 13 Jbeta was performed with immunoSEQ multiplex PCR. One entry per CDR3 protein results from TCRdb running MiXCR on the immunoSEQ multiplex PCR reads. The data show fewer than 150,000 distinct CDR3 sequences, approximately 93% seen once.

The TCR was taken from a human donor with multiple sclerosis. This chain joins TRBV12-3 or TRBV12-4 and TRBJ2-7; a weak D match, TRBD2 (6 bases). Input material: CD4+ T cells from PBMCs. CDR3 sequence (DNA): TGTGCCAGCAGTCTACGCGGGACTCCAACCTACGAGCAGTACTTC. Residues: CASSLRGTPTYEQYF.